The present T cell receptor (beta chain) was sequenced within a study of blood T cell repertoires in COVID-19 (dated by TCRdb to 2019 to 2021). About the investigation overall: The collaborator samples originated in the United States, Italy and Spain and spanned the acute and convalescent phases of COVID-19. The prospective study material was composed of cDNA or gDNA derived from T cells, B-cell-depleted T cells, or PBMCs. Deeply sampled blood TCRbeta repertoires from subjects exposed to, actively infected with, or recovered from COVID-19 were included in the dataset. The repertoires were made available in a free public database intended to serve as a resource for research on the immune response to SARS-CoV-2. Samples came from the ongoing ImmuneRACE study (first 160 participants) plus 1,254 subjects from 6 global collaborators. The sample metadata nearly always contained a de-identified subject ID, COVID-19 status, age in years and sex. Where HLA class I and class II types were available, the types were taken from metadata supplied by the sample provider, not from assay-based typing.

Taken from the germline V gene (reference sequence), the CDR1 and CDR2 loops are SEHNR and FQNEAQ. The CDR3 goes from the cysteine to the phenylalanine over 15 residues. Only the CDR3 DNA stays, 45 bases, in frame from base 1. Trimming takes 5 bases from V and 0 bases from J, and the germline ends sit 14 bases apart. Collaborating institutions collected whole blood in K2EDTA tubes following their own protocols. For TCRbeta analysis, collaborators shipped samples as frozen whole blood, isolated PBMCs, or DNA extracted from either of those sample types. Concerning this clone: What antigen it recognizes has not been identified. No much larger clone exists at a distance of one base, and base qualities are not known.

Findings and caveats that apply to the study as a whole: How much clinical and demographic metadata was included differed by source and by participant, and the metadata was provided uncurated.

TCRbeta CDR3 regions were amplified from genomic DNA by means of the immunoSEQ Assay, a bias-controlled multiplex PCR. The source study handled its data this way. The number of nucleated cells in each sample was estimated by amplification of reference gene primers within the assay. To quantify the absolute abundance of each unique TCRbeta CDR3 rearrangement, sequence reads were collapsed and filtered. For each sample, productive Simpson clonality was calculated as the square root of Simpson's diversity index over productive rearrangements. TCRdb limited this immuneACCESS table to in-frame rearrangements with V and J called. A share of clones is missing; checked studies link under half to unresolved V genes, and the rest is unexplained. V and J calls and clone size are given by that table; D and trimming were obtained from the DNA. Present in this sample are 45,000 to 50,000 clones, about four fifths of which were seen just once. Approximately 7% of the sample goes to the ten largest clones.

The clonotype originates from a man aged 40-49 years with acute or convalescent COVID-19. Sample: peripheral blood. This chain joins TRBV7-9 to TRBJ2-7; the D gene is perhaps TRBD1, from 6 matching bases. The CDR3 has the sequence CASSNRQVSSYEQYF. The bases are TGTGCCAGCAGCAACCGACAGGTGAGCTCCTACGAGCAGTACTTC.